This is a list of T cell receptor beta chains from one sample in a study of blood T cell repertoires in COVID-19. Using immunoSEQ multiplex PCR, the repertoire was profiled, and TCRdb retains in-frame clones only, with some absent. This sample yields 200,000 to 250,000 clones, of which approximately 91% are seen a single time; 2.5% to 3.5% belongs to the top ten. The source material was peripheral blood. These TCRs come from a woman in her sixties with acute or convalescent COVID-19. CDR3s include the opening cysteine and the closing phenylalanine or tryptophan. The D gene is left open where the match is weak. Clone size is stated in some rows and not others, as once, few, many or a class when expanded.

size | D | J | length | V | CDR3
. | . | TRBJ1-2 | 17 | TRBV4-2 | CASSQGLRGPRGYGYTF
once | . | TRBJ1-2 | 13 | TRBV12-3/TRBV12-4 | CASNAGRNYGYTF
. | . | TRBJ2-5 | 14 | TRBV5-1 | CASSLTGFQETQYF
. | . | TRBJ1-5 | 15 | TRBV3-1/TRBV3-2 | CASSQDRRANQPQHF
. | . | TRBJ1-1 | 14 | TRBV13 | CASSFRAAGAEAFF
once | . | TRBJ1-6 | 15 | TRBV18 | CASSLSGAGNSPLHF
. | TRBD1 | TRBJ2-1 | 15 | TRBV7-2 | CASSKDRGTYNEQFF
. | . | TRBJ2-7 | 14 | TRBV19 | CASSIAQNGYEQYF
once | TRBD1 | TRBJ1-4 | 16 | TRBV6-1 | CASSDLNRGTNEKLFF
. | TRBD1 | TRBJ2-7 | 14 | TRBV9 | CASSDGQDGYEQYF
. | . | TRBJ2-2 | 15 | TRBV4-3 | CASSQGARYTGELFF
. | TRBD1 | TRBJ2-5 | 14 | TRBV5-1 | CASSPGTGGTSQYF
. | . | TRBJ1-5 | 15 | TRBV10-1 | CASSTTGKKNQPQHF
. | . | TRBJ1-2 | 14 | TRBV7-3 | CASSAESGFYGYTF
. | TRBD1 | TRBJ2-7 | 14 | TRBV19 | CASSAPGQRYEQYF
. | TRBD2 | TRBJ2-5 | 19 | TRBV27 | CASSLSSVGLAGRKETQYF
. | . | TRBJ1-1 | 16 | TRBV2 | CASSEAILPYEAEAFF
. | TRBD1 | TRBJ2-3 | 14 | TRBV19 | CASTHPGQGDTQYF
. | TRBD2 | TRBJ2-5 | 15 | TRBV4-3 | CASSQAGGLQETQYF
. | TRBD1 | TRBJ1-4 | 14 | TRBV30 | CAWSVNRGSGKLFF
. | . | TRBJ1-4 | 17 | TRBV3-1/TRBV3-2 | CASSLHGRAGENEKLFF
once | TRBD1 | TRBJ2-1 | 13 | TRBV12-3/TRBV12-4 | CASSSGQHNEQFF
. | . | TRBJ1-2 | 14 | TRBV7-8 | CASSLVGEGYGYTF
. | TRBD1 | TRBJ1-1 | 16 | TRBV5-1 | CASSPGTGGGGTEAFF
. | . | TRBJ2-7 | 12 | TRBV2 | CASRVDTYEQYF
. | TRBD1 | TRBJ2-7 | 15 | TRBV29-1 | CSVAGQGAYSYEQYF
. | . | TRBJ2-7 | 11 | TRBV4-2 | CASSFRYEQYF
few | TRBD1 | TRBJ1-1 | 14 | TRBV19 | CASSPQGLNTEAFF
. | . | TRBJ2-3 | 12 | TRBV27 | CASSTYTDTQYF
. | . | TRBJ1-2 | 14 | TRBV5-1 | CASSLGGGTYGYTF
. | . | TRBJ1-2 | 15 | TRBV7-2 | CASSLGGQANYGYTF
few | TRBD1 | TRBJ1-1 | 15 | TRBV19 | CASRQKQGAGGEAFF
. | . | TRBJ1-1 | 13 | TRBV11-3 | CASSATENTEAFF
. | TRBD2 | TRBJ2-7 | 14 | TRBV3-1/TRBV3-2 | CASSQRGGSYEQYF
once | TRBD1 | TRBJ2-7 | 15 | TRBV5-5 | CASSLAGQDTYEQYF
. | . | TRBJ2-7 | 15 | TRBV6-5 | CASSPGKSTSYEQYF
. | TRBD1 | TRBJ1-5 | 17 | TRBV7-8 | CASSSDRGRDSNQPQHF
. | . | TRBJ2-5 | 16 | TRBV5-4 | CASSPGGHAGVETQYF
. | . | TRBJ1-4 | 13 | TRBV19 | CASQRQLNEKLFF
. | . | TRBJ1-2 | 11 | TRBV30 | CAWSRSGGYTF
. | TRBD1 | TRBJ1-3 | 15 | TRBV9 | CASSEDRGIGNTIYF
. | . | TRBJ2-4 | 23 | TRBV5-1 | CASSQYFSIPLAISAGAKNIQYF
. | TRBD1 | TRBJ2-2 | 16 | TRBV11-2 | CASSFSGQGPTGELFF
. | . | TRBJ1-6 | 15 | TRBV5-1 | CASSLGNKGNSPLHF
. | . | TRBJ1-5 | 15 | TRBV5-1 | CASSARGESNQPQHF
many | . | TRBJ2-3 | 15 | TRBV7-9 | CASSSRLEATDTQYF
. | TRBD1 | TRBJ2-7 | 14 | TRBV18 | CASSPATGVYEQYF
. | TRBD2 | TRBJ2-3 | 15 | TRBV6-6 | CASSSTSGRGGTQYF
few | TRBD1 | TRBJ1-2 | 17 | TRBV5-1 | CASSMGPGQGVNYGYTF
. | . | TRBJ2-7 | 16 | TRBV9 | CASSVVSDRRLYEQYF
. | . | TRBJ1-1 | 15 | TRBV27 | CASSLLPPGSTEAFF